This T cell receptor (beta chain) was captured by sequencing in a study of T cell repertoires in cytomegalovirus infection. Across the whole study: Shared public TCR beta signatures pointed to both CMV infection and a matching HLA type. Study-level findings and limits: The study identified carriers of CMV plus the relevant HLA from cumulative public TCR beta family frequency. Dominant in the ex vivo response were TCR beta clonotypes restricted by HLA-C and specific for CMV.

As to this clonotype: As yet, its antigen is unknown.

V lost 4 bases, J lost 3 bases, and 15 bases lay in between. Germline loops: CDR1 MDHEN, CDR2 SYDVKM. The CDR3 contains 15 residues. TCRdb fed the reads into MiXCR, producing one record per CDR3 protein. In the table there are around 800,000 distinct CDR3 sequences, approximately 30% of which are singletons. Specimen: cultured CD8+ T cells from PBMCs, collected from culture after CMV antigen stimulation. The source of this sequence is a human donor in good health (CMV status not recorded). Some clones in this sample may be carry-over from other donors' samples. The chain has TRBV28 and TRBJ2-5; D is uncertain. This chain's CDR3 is CASSSLRRMEETQYF. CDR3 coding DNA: TGTGCCAGCAGTTCTTTAAGACGGATGGAAGAGACCCAGTACTTC.